Shown below are 19 T cell receptor beta chains from a single sample sequenced in a study of shared clonotypes between healthy human individuals. Assay: immunoSEQ multiplex PCR; the TCRdb copy retains only in-frame clones and omits some. This sample yields 600,000 to 750,000 clones, of which over 55% are seen a single time; about 1.8% belongs to the top ten. Sequencing was done on a sample of memory CD4+ T cells sorted from blood. As to subset: CD45RA-negative fraction. These receptors originate from a woman aged 25-40 years in good health.

The chain is built from TRBV9 and TRBJ2-2; D is undetermined. In germline, CDR1 is SGDLS, CDR2 YYNGEE. The CDR3 runs to 13 residues. Between the trimmed V and J ends, which lost 3 bases and 6 bases, there was a span of 9 bases. CDR3 residues: CASSESTAGELFF. The CDR3 DNA reads TGTGCCAGCAGCGAATCGACTGCCGGGGAGCTGTTTTTT. Supplemented by reference TRBV9 and TRBJ2-2, the full variable domain reads DSGVTQTPKHLITATGQRVTLRCSPRSGDLSVYWYQQSLDQGLQFLIQYYNGEERAKGNILERFSAQQFPDLHSELNLSSLELGDSALYFCASSESTAGELFFGEGSRLTVL.

This chain links TRBV5-1 with TRBJ1-3, with a tentative D call TRBD1 (5 bases). The CDR3 loop spans 13 amino acids. Germline lookup yields CDR1 SGHRS and CDR2 YFSETQ. Trimming stripped 8 bases from V and 0 bases from J, with 9 bases between. CDR3 loop: CARSGGSGNTIYF. Written as DNA, the CDR3 is TGCGCCAGGAGCGGGGGCTCTGGAAACACCATATATTTT.

The rearrangement uses TRBV6-4 and TRBJ2-1; 10 bases are a match to TRBD2. The CDR3 has 15 residues. Germline lookup yields CDR1 MRHNA and CDR2 SNTAGT. The V gene end was trimmed by 4 bases and the J gene end by 9 bases; junction bases not matched to a gene: 9. The CDR3, as DNA: TGTGCCAGCAGTGTATGGCTAGCGGGAGAGGTTGAGCAGTTCTTC. It is translated as CASSVWLAGEVEQFF.

This clone has only a few counts. J is TRBJ2-5 and V is TRBV5-1; 9 bases line up with TRBD1. Germline trimming cut 4 bases from V and 7 bases from J; bases unmatched to any gene: 8. In germline, CDR1 is SGHRS, CDR2 YFSETQ. This CDR3 spans 14 amino acids. The CDR3 here is CASSPGTGLLTQYF. In DNA form, the CDR3 reads TGCGCCAGCAGCCCCGGGACAGGGTTATTGACCCAGTACTTC.

This clone was detected only a few times. The chain combines TRBV4-3 with TRBJ1-1; unclear D gene. CDR3 length: 13 residues. Germline V gene sequence: CDR1 LGHNA, CDR2 YSLEER. V lost 3 bases, J lost 1 base, and 6 bases lay in between. CDR3 bases: TGCGCCAGCAGCCAGGTGGAGAACACTGAAGCTTTCTTT. Protein sequence: CASSQVENTEAFF.

The V call is TRBV7-9, the J call TRBJ2-7; D might be TRBD1 (6 bases). Germline V lookup: CDR1 SEHNR, CDR2 FQNEAQ (reference sequence). Trimming took off 5 bases at V and 0 bases at J, with 11 bases between the two ends. CDR3 length equals 14 residues. CDR3 coding DNA: TGTGCCAGCAGCGTGACAGGAAGCTCCTACGAGCAGTACTTC. This sequence encodes CASSVTGSSYEQYF.

The chain joins TRBV5-1 to TRBJ2-1; 11 bases are a match to TRBD2. CDR3 length: 15 amino acids. Germline CDR1 and CDR2: SGHRS and YFSETQ. The V gene end was trimmed by 4 bases and the J gene end by 8 bases; junction bases not matched to a gene: 8. The CDR3 is CASSDTSGSPHEQFF. DNA for the CDR3: TGCGCCAGCAGCGATACTAGCGGGAGCCCCCATGAGCAGTTCTTC.

V gene TRBV7-2 combines with J gene TRBJ2-3, with 7 bases lining up with TRBD2. Looked up from germline, CDR1 is SGHTA and CDR2 is FQGNSA. This CDR3 comprises 12 residues. Unmatched junction bases numbered 2, after V lost 5 bases and J lost 6 bases. The chain's CDR3 is CASSQLADTQYF. The CDR3 region has the DNA TGTGCCAGCAGCCAACTAGCGGATACGCAGTATTTT.

The rearrangement joins TRBV27 to TRBJ2-1; 10 bases are shared with TRBD2. V gave up 0 bases and J gave up 8 bases; unmatched junction bases: 7. This CDR3 contains 16 residues. The germline V gene has CDR1 MNHEY and CDR2 SMNVEV (reference sequence). The CDR3 is CASSLSRASGSHEQFF. As DNA, the CDR3 is TGTGCCAGCAGTTTATCCCGGGCTAGCGGGAGTCATGAGCAGTTCTTC.

This chain joins TRBV19 and TRBJ2-7, with a tentative D call TRBD2 (6 bases). Germline CDR1 and CDR2: LNHDA and SQIVND (reference sequence). The CDR3 consists of 17 residues. V lost 3 bases and J lost 2, with 20 bases in between. The CDR3 DNA reads as TGTGCCAGTAGTATTCTGCATGGGGGGTACGCCACCTACGAGCAGTACTTC. Its translation: CASSILHGGYATYEQYF.

As concerns this clone: In the same sample, other DNA sequences code for this CDR3. The V gene is TRBV7-9, the J gene TRBJ2-3; D not resolved. Looked up from germline, CDR1 is SEHNR and CDR2 is FQNEAQ (reference sequence). The CDR3 has 16 residues. Trimming removed 1 base from V and 0 bases from J, with 11 bases in between. CDR3 region: CASSLGPQPSTDTQYF. In DNA, the CDR3 is TGTGCCAGCAGCTTAGGCCCGCAGCCAAGCACAGATACGCAGTATTTT.

This chain uses TRBV27 with TRBJ2-6, with a possible D match to TRBD2 (5 bases). This CDR3 comprises 16 residues. Germline loops: CDR1 MNHEY, CDR2 SMNVEV (reference sequence). V shed 5 bases and J shed 2 bases, with 13 bases lying between them. In DNA form, the CDR3 reads TGTGCCAGCAGTCCAAGGCAGACTACTGGGGCCAACGTCCTGACTTTC. As protein: CASSPRQTTGANVLTF.

The chain couples TRBV11-2 to TRBJ2-3; 7 nucleotides match TRBD1. Germline V gene lookup returns CDR1 SGHAT and CDR2 FQNNGV. V lost 1 base to trimming and J lost 3 bases; unmatched junction nucleotides: 4. The CDR3 contains 15 residues. CDR3 nucleotide sequence: TGTGCCAGCAGCTTAGGGGGACAGACAACAGATACGCAGTATTTT. It codes for CASSLGGQTTDTQYF.

The chain recombines TRBV28 with TRBJ2-5, with 14 positions matching TRBD2. Germline CDR1 MDHEN, CDR2 SYDVKM. The J segment lost 4 bases and the V segment lost 5 bases, leaving 3 bases of the junction unmatched. The CDR3 contains 15 residues. For the CDR3, the DNA is TGTGCCAGCAGTAAGGGGACTAGCGGGAGAGAGACCCAGTACTTC. Translating gives CASSKGTSGRETQYF.

The J gene is TRBJ2-7, the V gene TRBV15; 7 nucleotides agree with TRBD1. The CDR3 spans 13 residues. The V and J ends lost 6 bases and 3 bases, in that order; junction bases with no gene match: 5. Germline assignment: CDR1 LNHNV and CDR2 YYDKDF (reference sequence). The CDR3 DNA reads TGTGCCACCAGTCGGGACAGCTTCTACGAGCAGTACTTC. This codes for CATSRDSFYEQYF.

The rearrangement uses TRBV6-1 and TRBJ1-1, with TRBD1 as a possible D gene (5 bases). CDR1 is MNHNS and CDR2 is SASEGT in the germline V gene. This CDR3 has 15 residues. V was shortened by 3 bases and J by 1 base, with 12 bases between the two germline ends. The CDR3 here is CASSDPGHGNTEAFF. CDR3 bases: TGTGCCAGCAGTGACCCCGGACACGGGAACACTGAAGCTTTCTTT.

The chain joins TRBV29-1 to TRBJ2-2; 8 nucleotides match TRBD1. Losses at the gene ends were 5 bases for V and 4 bases for J; bases not matched to a gene: 6. Germline CDR1 SQVTM, CDR2 ANQGSEA. There are 14 residues in the CDR3. DNA of the CDR3: TGCAGCGTTCACAGGGGGTCGGTCACCGGGGAGCTGTTTTTT. It is translated as CSVHRGSVTGELFF.

The rearrangement links TRBV5-1 to TRBJ2-7, with D uncertain. With 5 bases removed from V and 0 bases from J, the gap between germline ends came to 15 bases. The CDR3 has 15 residues. The germline V gene has CDR1 SGHRS and CDR2 YFSETQ. CDR3 amino acids: CASRNYWQASYEQYF. CDR3 nucleotide sequence: TGCGCCAGCAGAAATTATTGGCAGGCCTCCTACGAGCAGTACTTC. Complete variable domain (other parts from reference TRBV5-1 and TRBJ2-7): KAGVTQTPRYLIKTRGQQVTLSCSPISGHRSVSWYQQTPGQGLQFLFEYFSETQRNKGNFPGRFSGRQFSNSRSEMNVSTLELGDSALYLCASRNYWQASYEQYFGPGTRLTVT.

This chain uses TRBV11-2 with TRBJ2-7; D is perhaps TRBD2 (6 bases). Between the trimmed V and J ends, which lost 0 bases and 2 bases, there was a span of 8 bases. Looked up from germline, CDR1 is SGHAT and CDR2 is FQNNGV. The CDR3 has 14 residues. As DNA, the CDR3 is TGTGCCAGCAGCTTAGATGCTAGCGCCTACGAGCAGTACTTC. Protein sequence: CASSLDASAYEQYF.